Reported below is one T cell receptor beta chain. The antigen is undetermined. Every one of the patients relapsed after autologous stem cell transplantation (brentuximab vedotin exposure was variable). When best responses were assessed, they were complete response, partial response or progressive disease. The data were produced by immunoSEQ multiplex PCR, yet TCRdb's version contains in-frame clones alone and is incomplete. The sample has around 96,000 clones, approximately 80% seen once. This entry is derived from a study of PD-1 blockade in classical Hodgkin lymphoma. Study-wide context: Patients in the cohort were put on intravenous nivolumab, 3 mg/kg every 2 weeks.

Study findings and constraints: The study reported lower baseline TCR diversity in newly diagnosed patients than in healthy donors. The baseline diversity of complete responders showed similarity to that of newly diagnosed patients.

The sequencing here drew on peripheral blood mononuclear cells (PBMCs), taken at baseline. The receptor was derived from a human donor with classical Hodgkin lymphoma.

The CDR3 region is CASSQPHSYYEQYF. The CDR3 DNA is TGTGCCAGCAGCCAACCGCACAGTTACTACGAGCAGTACTTC. The V gene is TRBV7-2, the J gene TRBJ2-7; D remains ambiguous. The CDR3 loop spans 14 amino acids. Trimming took 5 bases from V and 3 from J, leaving 14 bases between them. Germline CDR1 is SGHTA and CDR2 is FQGNSA. Filled out from reference TRBV7-2 and TRBJ2-7, the complete variable domain reads GAGVSQSPSNKVTEKGKDVELRCDPISGHTALYWYRQSLGQGLEFLIYFQGNSAPDKSGLPSDRFSAERTGGSVSTLTIQRTQQEDSAVYLCASSQPHSYYEQYFGPGTRLTVT.